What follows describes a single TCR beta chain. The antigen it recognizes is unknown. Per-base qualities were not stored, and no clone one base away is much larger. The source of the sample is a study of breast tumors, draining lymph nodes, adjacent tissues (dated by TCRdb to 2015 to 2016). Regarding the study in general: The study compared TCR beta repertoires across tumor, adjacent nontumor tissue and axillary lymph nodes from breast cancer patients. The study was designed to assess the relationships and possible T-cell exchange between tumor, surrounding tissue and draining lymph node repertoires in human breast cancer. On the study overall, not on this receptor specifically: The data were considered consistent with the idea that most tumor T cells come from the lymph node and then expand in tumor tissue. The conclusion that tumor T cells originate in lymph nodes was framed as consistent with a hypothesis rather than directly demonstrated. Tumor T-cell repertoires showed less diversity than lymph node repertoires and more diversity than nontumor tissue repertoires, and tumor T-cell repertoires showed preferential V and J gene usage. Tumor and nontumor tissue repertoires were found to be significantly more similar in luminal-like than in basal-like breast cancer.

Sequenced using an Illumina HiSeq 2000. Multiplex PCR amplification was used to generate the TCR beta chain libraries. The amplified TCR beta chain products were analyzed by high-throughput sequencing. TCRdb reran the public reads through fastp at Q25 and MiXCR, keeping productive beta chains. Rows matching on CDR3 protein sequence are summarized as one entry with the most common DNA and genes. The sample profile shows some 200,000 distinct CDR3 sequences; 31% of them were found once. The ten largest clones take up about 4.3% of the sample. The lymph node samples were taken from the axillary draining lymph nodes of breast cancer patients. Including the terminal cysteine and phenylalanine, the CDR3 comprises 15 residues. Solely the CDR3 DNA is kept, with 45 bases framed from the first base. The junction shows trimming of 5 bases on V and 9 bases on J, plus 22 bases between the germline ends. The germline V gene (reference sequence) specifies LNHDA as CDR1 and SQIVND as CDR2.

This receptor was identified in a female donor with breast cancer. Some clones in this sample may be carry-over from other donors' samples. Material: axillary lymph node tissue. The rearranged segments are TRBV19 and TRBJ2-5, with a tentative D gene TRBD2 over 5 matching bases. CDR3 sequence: CASSVIGNSNQPQYF. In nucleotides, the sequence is TGTGCCAGTAGTGTGATCGGGAATAGCAATCAGCCCCAGTACTTC.